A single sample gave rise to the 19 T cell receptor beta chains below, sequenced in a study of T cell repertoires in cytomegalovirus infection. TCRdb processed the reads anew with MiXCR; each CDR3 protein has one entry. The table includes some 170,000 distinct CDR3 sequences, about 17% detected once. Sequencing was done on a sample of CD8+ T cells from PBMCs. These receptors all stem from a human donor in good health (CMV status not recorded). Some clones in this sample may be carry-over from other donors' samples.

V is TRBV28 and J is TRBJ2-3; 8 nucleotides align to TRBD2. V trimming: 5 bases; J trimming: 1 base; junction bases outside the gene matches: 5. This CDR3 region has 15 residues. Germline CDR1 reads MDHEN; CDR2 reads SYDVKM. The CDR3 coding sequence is TGTGCCAGCAGTATTAGCGGGGTAGGCACAGATACGCAGTATTTT. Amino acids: CASSISGVGTDTQYF.

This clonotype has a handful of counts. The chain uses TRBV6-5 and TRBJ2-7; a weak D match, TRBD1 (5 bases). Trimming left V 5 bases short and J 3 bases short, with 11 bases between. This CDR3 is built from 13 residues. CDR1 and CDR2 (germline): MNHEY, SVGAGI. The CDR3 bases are TGTGCCAGCAGTCCAACAACAGGCTACGAGCAGTACTTC. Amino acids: CASSPTTGYEQYF.

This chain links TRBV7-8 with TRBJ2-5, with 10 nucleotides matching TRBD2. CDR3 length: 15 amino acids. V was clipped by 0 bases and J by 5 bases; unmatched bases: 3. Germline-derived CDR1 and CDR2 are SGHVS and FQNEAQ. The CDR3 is CASSLAASGGETQYF. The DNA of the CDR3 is TGTGCCAGCAGCTTAGCCGCTAGCGGGGGTGAGACCCAGTACTTC. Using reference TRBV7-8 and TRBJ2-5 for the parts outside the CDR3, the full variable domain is GAGVSQSPRYKVAKRGQDVALRCDPISGHVSLFWYQQALGQGPEFLTYFQNEAQLDKSGLPSDRFFAERPEGSVSTLKIQRTQQEDSAVYLCASSLAASGGETQYFGPGTRLLVL.

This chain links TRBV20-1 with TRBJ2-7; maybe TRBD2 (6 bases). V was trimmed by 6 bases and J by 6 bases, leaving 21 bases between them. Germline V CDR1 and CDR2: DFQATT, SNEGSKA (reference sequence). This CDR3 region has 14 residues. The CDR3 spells CSAIKEPGRIEQYF. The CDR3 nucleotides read TGCAGTGCCATCAAGGAACCGGGGAGGATCGAGCAGTACTTC.

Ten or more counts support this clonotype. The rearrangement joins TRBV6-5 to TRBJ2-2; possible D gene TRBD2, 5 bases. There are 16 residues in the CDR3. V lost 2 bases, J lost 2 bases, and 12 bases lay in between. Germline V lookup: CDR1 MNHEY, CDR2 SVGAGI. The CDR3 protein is CASSYPGEPNTGELFF. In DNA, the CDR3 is TGTGCCAGCAGTTACCCCGGGGAACCAAACACCGGGGAGCTGTTTTTT.

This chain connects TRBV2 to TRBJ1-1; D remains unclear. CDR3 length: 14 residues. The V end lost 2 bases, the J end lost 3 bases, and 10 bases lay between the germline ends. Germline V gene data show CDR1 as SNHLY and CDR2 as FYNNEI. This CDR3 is CASSELDWDTEAFF. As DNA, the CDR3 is TGTGCCAGCAGTGAATTGGATTGGGACACTGAAGCTTTCTTT.

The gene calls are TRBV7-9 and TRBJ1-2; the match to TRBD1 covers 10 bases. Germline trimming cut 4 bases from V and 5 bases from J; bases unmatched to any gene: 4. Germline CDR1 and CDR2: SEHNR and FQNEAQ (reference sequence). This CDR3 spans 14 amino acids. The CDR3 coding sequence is TGTGCCAGCAGCTCGGGACAGGGGAATTATGGCTACACCTTC. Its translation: CASSSGQGNYGYTF.

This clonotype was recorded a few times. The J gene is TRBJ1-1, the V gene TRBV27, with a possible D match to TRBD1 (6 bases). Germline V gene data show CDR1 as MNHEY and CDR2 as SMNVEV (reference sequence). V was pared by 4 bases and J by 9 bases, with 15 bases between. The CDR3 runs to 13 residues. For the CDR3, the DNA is TGTGCCAGCAGTTCCGGGAGACAGGCACAAGCTTTCTTT. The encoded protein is CASSSGRQAQAFF.

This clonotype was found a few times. CDR3 in amino acids: CASSPPPAGENEQFF. The DNA for the CDR3 is TGTGCCAGCAGTCCTCCCCCAGCGGGAGAGAATGAGCAGTTCTTC. The J gene is TRBJ2-1, the V gene TRBV27, with 8 bases lining up with TRBD2. CDR1 MNHEY and CDR2 SMNVEV come from the germline V gene (reference sequence). The CDR3 has 15 residues. V shed 5 bases and J 7 bases; nucleotides not matched to a gene: 10.

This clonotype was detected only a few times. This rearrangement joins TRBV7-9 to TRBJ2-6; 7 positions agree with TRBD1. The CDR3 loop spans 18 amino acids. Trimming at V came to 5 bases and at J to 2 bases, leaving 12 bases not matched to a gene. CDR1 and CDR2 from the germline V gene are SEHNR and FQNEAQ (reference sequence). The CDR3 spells CASSPPTGTSTGANVLTF. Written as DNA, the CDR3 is TGTGCCAGCAGCCCCCCGACAGGGACATCGACTGGGGCCAACGTCCTGACTTTC.

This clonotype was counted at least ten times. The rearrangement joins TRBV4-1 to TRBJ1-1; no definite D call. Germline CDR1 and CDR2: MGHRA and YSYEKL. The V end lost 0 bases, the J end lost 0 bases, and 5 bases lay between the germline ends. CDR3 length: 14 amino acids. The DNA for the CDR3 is TGCGCCAGCAGCCAAGAGTCCGTGAACACTGAAGCTTTCTTT. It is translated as CASSQESVNTEAFF.

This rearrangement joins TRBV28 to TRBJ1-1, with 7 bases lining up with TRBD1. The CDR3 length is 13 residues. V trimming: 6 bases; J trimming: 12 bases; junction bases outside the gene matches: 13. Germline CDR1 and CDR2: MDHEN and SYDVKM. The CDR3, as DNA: TGTGCCAGCAGGTCTGAGGGGGCGAAGGGGACTTTCTTT. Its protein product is CASRSEGAKGTFF.

The CDR3 region is CASSLTLQRGGPYNEQFF. DNA of the CDR3: TGTGCCAGCAGCTTAACGTTACAGCGGGGGGGCCCCTACAATGAGCAGTTCTTC. The chain has TRBV7-3 and TRBJ2-1; 10 positions agree with TRBD2. This CDR3 spans 18 amino acids. The junction had 7 bases not matched to a gene; V was cut back by 0 bases and J by 2 bases. Germline lookup yields CDR1 SGHTA and CDR2 FQGTGA.

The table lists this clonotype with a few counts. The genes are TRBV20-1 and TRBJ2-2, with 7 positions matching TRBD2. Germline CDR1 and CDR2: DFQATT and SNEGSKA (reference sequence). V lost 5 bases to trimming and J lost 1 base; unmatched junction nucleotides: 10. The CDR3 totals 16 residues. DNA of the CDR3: TGCAGTGCTCGCTGGAGCGGGGTCGAGAACACCGGGGAGCTGTTTTTT. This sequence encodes CSARWSGVENTGELFF.

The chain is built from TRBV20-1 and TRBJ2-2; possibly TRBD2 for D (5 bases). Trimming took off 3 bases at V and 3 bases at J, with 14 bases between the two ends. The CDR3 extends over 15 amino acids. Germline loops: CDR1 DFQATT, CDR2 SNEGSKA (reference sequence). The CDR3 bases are TGCAGTGCTAGGAGGCGGGTTTCGGACACCGGGGAGCTGTTTTTT. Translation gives CSARRRVSDTGELFF.

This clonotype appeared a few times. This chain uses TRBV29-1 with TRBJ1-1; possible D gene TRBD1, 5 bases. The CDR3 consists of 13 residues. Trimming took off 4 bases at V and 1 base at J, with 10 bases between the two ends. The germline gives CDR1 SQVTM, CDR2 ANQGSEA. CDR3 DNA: TGCAGCGTTGTGGGACGGAAGAACACTGAAGCTTTCTTT. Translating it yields CSVVGRKNTEAFF.

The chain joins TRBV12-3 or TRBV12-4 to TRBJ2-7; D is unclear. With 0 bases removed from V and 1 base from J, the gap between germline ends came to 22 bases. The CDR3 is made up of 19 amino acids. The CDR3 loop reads CASSLAPLVESKISYEQYF. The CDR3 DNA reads TGTGCCAGCAGTTTAGCCCCCTTGGTAGAATCAAAGATATCCTACGAGCAGTACTTC.

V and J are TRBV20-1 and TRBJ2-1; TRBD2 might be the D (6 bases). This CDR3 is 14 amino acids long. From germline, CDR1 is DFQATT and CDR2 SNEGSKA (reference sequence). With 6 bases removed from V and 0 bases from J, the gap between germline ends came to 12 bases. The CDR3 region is CSATGLPSYNEQFF. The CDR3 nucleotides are TGCAGTGCCACGGGACTCCCCTCCTACAATGAGCAGTTCTTC.

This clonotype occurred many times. The CDR3 loop reads CASSLVAGMNTEAFF. CDR3 nucleotides: TGTGCCAGCAGCTTAGTTGCGGGCATGAACACTGAAGCTTTCTTT. This chain connects TRBV7-9 to TRBJ1-1; D is undetermined. CDR1 and CDR2 from the germline V gene are SEHNR and FQNEAQ (reference sequence). V lost 1 base, J lost 0 bases, and 9 bases lay in between. The length of the CDR3 is 15 residues.